These 12 T cell receptor beta chains were sequenced from one sample in a study of human T cells and chemical hapten exposure. TCRdb passed the RACE reads through MiXCR, listing each CDR3 protein once. The profile shows approximately 100,000 distinct CDR3 sequences, roughly 9.1% of them singletons. Time point noted: pre-sensitization, week 0. Stated treatment: therapeutic diphenylcyclopropenone sensitization with weekly scalp DPC. The sample was whole blood, taken in connection with sensitization to the hapten diphenylcyclopropenone (DPC). The receptors here all came from a woman aged 40 to 55 with alopecia areata. Some clones in this sample may be carry-over from other donors' samples.

This clonotype has ten or more counts. The chain carries TRBV30 and TRBJ1-4; possibly TRBD1 for D (6 bases). This CDR3 comprises 13 residues. Trimming took off 1 base at V and 7 bases at J, with 10 bases between the two ends. Germline lookup yields CDR1 GTSNPN and CDR2 SVGIG (reference sequence). The CDR3 loop reads CAWSGQGSEKLFF. The CDR3 nucleotides are TGTGCCTGGAGTGGGCAGGGGAGTGAAAAACTGTTTTTT.

This clonotype was seen a handful of times. The rearrangement uses TRBV20-1 and TRBJ2-2, with TRBD1 matching 8 bases. Trimming took 4 bases from V and 5 from J; bases not matched to a gene: 6. CDR1 and CDR2 from the germline V gene are DFQATT and SNEGSKA (reference sequence). The CDR3 covers 14 residues. CDR3 in amino acids: CSAKGQGATGELFF. The DNA of the CDR3 is TGCAGTGCTAAGGGCCAGGGGGCAACCGGGGAGCTGTTTTTT.

This clonotype was seen a few times. The CDR3 here is CASSQELQGAGETQYF. The CDR3 region has the DNA TGTGCCAGCAGCCAAGAGCTACAGGGGGCCGGGGAGACCCAGTACTTC. The rearrangement joins TRBV4-2 to TRBJ2-5, with TRBD1 matching over 9 bases. The CDR3 consists of 16 residues. Unmatched junction bases numbered 7, after V lost 0 bases and J lost 5 bases. Germline values: CDR1 LGHNA, CDR2 YNFKEQ.

This clonotype was counted ten times or more. The V gene is TRBV6-2 or TRBV6-3, the J gene TRBJ2-4; D call uncertain. Trimming shortened V by 3 bases and J by 3 bases, and 3 bases separated the two germline ends. The CDR3 totals 12 residues. Germline V gives CDR1 MNHEY, CDR2 SVGEGT. CDR3 region: CASSYVKNIQYF. The CDR3 region has the DNA TGTGCCAGCAGTTATGTCAAAAACATTCAGTACTTC.

This clonotype was recorded many times. This chain uses TRBV9 with TRBJ2-1, with a possible D match to TRBD1 (6 bases). The length of the CDR3 is 16 residues. V lost 1 base, J lost 0 bases, and 11 bases lay in between. Germline lookup yields CDR1 SGDLS and CDR2 YYNGEE. The CDR3 DNA reads as TGTGCCAGCAGCGTATTGCAGGGGAGCTCCTACAATGAGCAGTTCTTC. Its protein product is CASSVLQGSSYNEQFF.

This clonotype was picked up many times. Here the CDR3 reads CATEGTSPYEQYF. DNA of the CDR3: TGTGCCACGGAGGGGACGAGTCCCTACGAGCAGTACTTC. The V and J genes are TRBV7-8 and TRBJ2-7; D perhaps matches TRBD2 (6 bases). Trimming shortened V by 10 bases and J by 2 bases, and 15 bases separated the two germline ends. CDR3 length equals 13 residues. Per germline, CDR1 SGHVS and CDR2 FQNEAQ.

The chain uses TRBV5-1 and TRBJ2-5, with TRBD2 identical over 13 bases. Germline V gene lookup returns CDR1 SGHRS and CDR2 YFSETQ. The CDR3 covers 16 residues. V lost 0 bases to trimming and J lost 2 bases; unmatched junction nucleotides: 1. CDR3 sequence (DNA): TGCGCCAGCAGCTTGGAGGGACTAGCGGGGCAAGAGACCCAGTACTTC. Protein sequence: CASSLEGLAGQETQYF.

This clonotype was seen only a few times. This chain uses TRBV6-1 with TRBJ1-1; D is unclear. Germline CDR1 MNHNS, CDR2 SASEGT. The V gene lost 5 bases and the J gene lost 1 base, with 11 bases spanning the gap. This CDR3 comprises 14 residues. DNA of the CDR3: TGTGCCAGCAGTTGGACGGCGCCGAACACTGAAGCTTTCTTT. It yields the protein CASSWTAPNTEAFF.

This clonotype was seen many times. V is TRBV6-2 or TRBV6-3 and J is TRBJ2-4, with D maybe TRBD1 (5 bases). There are 13 residues in the CDR3. The V end lost 8 bases, the J end lost 1 base, and 9 bases lay between the germline ends. Germline V lookup: CDR1 MNHEY, CDR2 SVGEGT. Here the CDR3 DNA reads TGTGCCAGCGGGGCGACGGCCAAAAACATTCAGTACTTC. Protein: CASGATAKNIQYF.

The chain has TRBV7-6 and TRBJ2-2; 8 bases match TRBD2. V gave up 6 bases and J gave up 1 base; unmatched junction bases: 7. The germline gives CDR1 SGHVS, CDR2 FNYEAQ. CDR3 size: 16 residues. The CDR3 region has the DNA TGTGCCAGCAGGGCGCGGGGGGCCTTGAACACCGGGGAGCTGTTTTTT. Its protein product is CASRARGALNTGELFF.

This clonotype was counted many times. The rearrangement uses TRBV29-1 and TRBJ2-7; maybe TRBD2 (5 bases). In germline, CDR1 is SQVTM, CDR2 ANQGSEA. With 6 bases removed from V and 5 bases from J, the gap between germline ends came to 17 bases. The CDR3 is 13 amino acids. This CDR3 reads CSVARSGGDEQYF. Written as DNA, the CDR3 is TGCAGCGTGGCCCGGAGCGGCGGCGACGAGCAGTACTTC.

This clonotype was picked up many times. The chain recombines TRBV2 with TRBJ2-7, with D perhaps matching TRBD1 (6 bases). The germline CDR1 and CDR2 sequences are SNHLY and FYNNEI. Trimming left V 6 bases short and J 7 bases short, with 16 bases between. CDR3 length equals 13 residues. The CDR3 DNA is TGTGCCAGCAGGGGGGCGAGTCGCCCGGAGCAGTACTTC. Its protein is CASRGASRPEQYF.